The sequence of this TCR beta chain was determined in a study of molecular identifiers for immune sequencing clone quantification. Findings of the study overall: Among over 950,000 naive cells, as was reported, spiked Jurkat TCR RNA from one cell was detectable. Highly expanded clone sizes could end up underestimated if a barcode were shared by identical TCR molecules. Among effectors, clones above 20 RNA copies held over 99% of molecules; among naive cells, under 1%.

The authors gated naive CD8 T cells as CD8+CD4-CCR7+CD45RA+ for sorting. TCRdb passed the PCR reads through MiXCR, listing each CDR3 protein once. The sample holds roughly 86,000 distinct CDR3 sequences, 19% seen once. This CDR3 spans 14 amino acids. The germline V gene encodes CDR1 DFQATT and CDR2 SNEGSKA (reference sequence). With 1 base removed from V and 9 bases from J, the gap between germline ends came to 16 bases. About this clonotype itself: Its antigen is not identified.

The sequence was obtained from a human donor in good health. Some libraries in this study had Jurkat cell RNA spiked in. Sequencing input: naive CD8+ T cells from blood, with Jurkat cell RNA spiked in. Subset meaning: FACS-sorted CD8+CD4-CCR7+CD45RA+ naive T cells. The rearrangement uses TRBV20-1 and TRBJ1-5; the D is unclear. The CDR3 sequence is CSARAQDWDRPQHF. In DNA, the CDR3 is TGCAGTGCTAGAGCCCAGGACTGGGATCGGCCCCAGCATTTT.